These 32 T cell receptor beta chains were sequenced from one sample in a study of blood T cell repertoires in COVID-19. Here immunoSEQ multiplex PCR was the method, and the copy in TCRdb shows in-frame clones only, minus some. Of about 73,000 clones listed, about 80% were seen once; the top ten hold 25% to 30%. The specimen was peripheral blood. The origin of the receptors is a human donor in a cohort sampled during active COVID-19.

This clone was counted a few times. The chain has TRBV19 and TRBJ1-1; D not resolved. Germline V gene data show CDR1 as LNHDA and CDR2 as SQIVND (reference sequence). This CDR3 region has 17 residues. V was trimmed by 6 bases and J by 0 bases, leaving 20 bases between them. CDR3 sequence (DNA): TGTGCCAGTAGCCTCGAGGGTCCCGCATACATGAACACTGAAGCTTTCTTT. Its translation: CASSLEGPAYMNTEAFF. The whole variable domain, filled in from reference TRBV19 and TRBJ1-1, reads DGGITQSPKYLFRKEGQNVTLSCEQNLNHDAMYWYRQDPGQGLRLIYYSQIVNDFQKGDIAEGYSVSREKKESFPLTVTSAQKNPTAFYLCASSLEGPAYMNTEAFFGQGTRLTVV.

The chain recombines TRBV6-2 or TRBV6-3 with TRBJ1-5, with a tentative D call TRBD1 (6 bases). CDR3 length: 13 residues. The V and J ends lost 5 bases and 8 bases respectively, with 13 bases between them. The V gene's germline CDR1 is MNHEY and CDR2 SVGEGT. The CDR3 DNA reads TGTGCCAGCAGTAGCAGGGGTGGGGAGCCCCAGCATTTT. Translation gives CASSSRGGEPQHF.

This chain joins TRBV15 and TRBJ2-7; TRBD2 matches at 13 bases. Germline V gene lookup returns CDR1 LNHNV and CDR2 YYDKDF (reference sequence). The J segment lost 0 bases and the V segment lost 1 base, leaving 3 bases of the junction unmatched. This CDR3 is built from 17 residues. The CDR3 DNA follows: TGTGCCACCAGCAGAGCCGGGACTAGCGGGGACTCCTACGAGCAGTACTTC. Translated: CATSRAGTSGDSYEQYF.

The chain carries TRBV5-1 and TRBJ2-7; 7 bases fit TRBD1. The CDR3 covers 13 residues. V trimming: 6 bases; J trimming: 1 base; junction bases outside the gene matches: 4. Germline assignment: CDR1 SGHRS and CDR2 YFSETQ. The CDR3 reads CASTTGNSYEQYF. The CDR3 DNA sequence: TGCGCCAGCACGACAGGGAATTCCTACGAGCAGTACTTC. The full variable domain, completed using reference TRBV5-1 and TRBJ2-7, is KAGVTQTPRYLIKTRGQQVTLSCSPISGHRSVSWYQQTPGQGLQFLFEYFSETQRNKGNFPGRFSGRQFSNSRSEMNVSTLELGDSALYLCASTTGNSYEQYFGPGTRLTVT.

This rearrangement joins TRBV7-2 to TRBJ2-1; 7 positions match TRBD2. Germline CDR1 and CDR2: SGHTA and FQGNSA. The CDR3 contains 14 residues. The junction had 15 bases not matched to a gene; V was cut back by 7 bases and J by 12 bases. The CDR3 DNA reads TGTGCCAGCATCCCGGGACGGACTAGTGTTGGGCAGTTCTTC. Encoded protein: CASIPGRTSVGQFF.

The chain uses TRBV7-9 and TRBJ1-4; no reliable D call. Trimming took off 5 bases at V and 8 bases at J, with 9 bases between the two ends. The CDR3 length is 12 residues. Germline values: CDR1 SEHNR, CDR2 FQNEAQ (reference sequence). The CDR3 sequence is CASSRREEKLFF. For the CDR3, the DNA is TGTGCCAGCAGCCGGAGAGAGGAAAAACTGTTTTTT.

The chain carries TRBV28 and TRBJ1-3; TRBD1 matches 9 bases. This CDR3 is built from 15 residues. V trimming: 4 bases; J trimming: 2 bases; junction bases outside the gene matches: 3. CDR1 and CDR2 from the germline V gene are MDHEN and SYDVKM. In DNA form, the CDR3 reads TGTGCCAGCAGTTCCGGGACAGGGACTGGAAACACCATATATTTT. As protein: CASSSGTGTGNTIYF.

This chain joins TRBV11-3 and TRBJ2-2; no clear D. The CDR3 is made up of 12 amino acids. Looked up from germline, CDR1 is SGHNT and CDR2 is YENEEA. Trimming cost V 7 bases and J 4 bases, with 7 bases left between them. The chain's CDR3 is CASKEITGELFF. The CDR3 region has the DNA TGTGCCAGCAAGGAGATCACCGGGGAGCTGTTTTTT.

This chain joins TRBV5-5 and TRBJ2-2; no reliable D call. CDR3 size: 12 residues. Trimming took off 2 bases at V and 8 bases at J, with 7 bases between the two ends. Germline values: CDR1 SGHKS, CDR2 YYEKEE (reference sequence). Here the CDR3 reads CASSFLEGELFF. As DNA, the CDR3 is TGTGCCAGCAGCTTCTTAGAAGGGGAGCTGTTTTTT.

This rearrangement joins TRBV6-5 to TRBJ2-7; 9 bases are shared with TRBD1. CDR3 length: 15 residues. J lost 4 bases, V lost 4 bases, and 8 bases had no gene match. Per germline, CDR1 MNHEY and CDR2 SVGAGI. CDR3 DNA: TGTGCCAGCAGTTTTAGACAGGGGGGTTCATACGAGCAGTACTTC. Its translation is CASSFRQGGSYEQYF.

The chain has TRBV28 and TRBJ2-2, with 10 nucleotides matching TRBD2. With V trimmed by 5 bases and J by 4 bases, 10 bases remained unmatched. This CDR3 is built from 17 residues. Germline assignment: CDR1 MDHEN and CDR2 SYDVKM. CDR3 protein: CASSNLASGGSTGELFF. The CDR3 bases are TGTGCCAGCAGTAACCTTGCTAGCGGGGGCTCCACCGGGGAGCTGTTTTTT.

In DNA form, the CDR3 reads TGTGCCAGCAGCTCTTTCCAGGGACAGAAAGAGACCCAGTACTTC. Translating it yields CASSSFQGQKETQYF. V and J are TRBV7-9 and TRBJ2-5; 7 bases agree with TRBD1. CDR1 is SEHNR and CDR2 is FQNEAQ in the germline V gene (reference sequence). The trim removed 4 bases at V and 3 bases at J, leaving 8 bases unmatched. This CDR3 contains 15 residues.

The chain joins TRBV6-2 or TRBV6-3 to TRBJ1-1; 8 nucleotides align to TRBD1. Germline-derived CDR1 and CDR2 are MNHEY and SVGEGT. This CDR3 has 15 residues. V shed 4 bases and J 8 bases; nucleotides not matched to a gene: 12. CDR3 in amino acids: CASSWVTGTGGEAFF. The CDR3 DNA is TGTGCCAGCAGTTGGGTTACGGGTACAGGGGGAGAAGCTTTCTTT.

The V and J genes are TRBV4-3 and TRBJ2-1; TRBD1 aligns across 8 bases. Per the germline V gene, CDR1 is LGHNA and CDR2 is YSLEER. V dropped 3 bases and J dropped 7; count of bases not matched to a gene: 5. The CDR3 extends over 14 amino acids. The CDR3 spells CASSQDRDTNEQFF. The CDR3, as DNA: TGCGCCAGCAGCCAGGACAGGGACACAAATGAGCAGTTCTTC.

The chain has TRBV9 and TRBJ2-3, with D unclear. The CDR3 consists of 14 residues. CDR1 is SGDLS, CDR2 YYNGEE, per germline. Trimming left V 0 bases short and J 4 bases short, with 9 bases between. CDR3 sequence reads: CASSVATMADTQYF. In DNA, the CDR3 is TGTGCCAGCAGCGTAGCTACTATGGCAGATACGCAGTATTTT.

This chain connects TRBV4-1 to TRBJ1-5; 10 bases match TRBD1. Losses at the gene ends were 3 bases for V and 4 bases for J; bases not matched to a gene: 3. This CDR3 is 15 amino acids long. Germline V gene sequence: CDR1 MGHRA, CDR2 YSYEKL. The CDR3 nucleotides read TGCGCCAGCAGCCAGCCGGGACAGGGGAATCAGCCCCAGCATTTT. Encoded protein: CASSQPGQGNQPQHF.

The rearrangement uses TRBV6-1 and TRBJ2-3, with 8 nucleotides matching TRBD1. The J segment lost 1 base and the V segment lost 6 bases, leaving 12 bases of the junction unmatched. The CDR3 contains 17 residues. Looked up from germline, CDR1 is MNHNS and CDR2 is SASEGT. Here the CDR3 reads CASSERAGGLGTDTQYF. CDR3 nucleotide sequence: TGTGCCAGCAGCGAAAGGGCAGGGGGCTTGGGCACAGATACGCAGTATTTT.

The chain joins TRBV7-9 to TRBJ2-6; 9 bases align to TRBD1. Germline CDR1 reads SEHNR; CDR2 reads FQNEAQ (reference sequence). CDR3 length equals 17 residues. V dropped 5 bases and J dropped 0; count of bases not matched to a gene: 5. CDR3 sequence: CASSPGQGSSGANVLTF. CDR3 in DNA: TGTGCCAGCAGCCCGGGACAGGGAAGCTCTGGGGCCAACGTCCTGACTTTC.

The chain employs TRBV28 and TRBJ2-5; tentatively, D is TRBD1 (6 bases). Between the trimmed V and J ends, which lost 6 bases and 5 bases, there was a span of 16 bases. Germline-derived CDR1 and CDR2 are MDHEN and SYDVKM. CDR3 length equals 14 residues. This CDR3 reads CASSRDRYEETQYF. The CDR3 coding sequence is TGTGCCAGCAGCCGAGACAGGTACGAGGAGACCCAGTACTTC.

The chain employs TRBV9 and TRBJ2-7; TRBD1 matches at 9 bases. The CDR3 contains 17 residues. V was clipped by 0 bases and J by 0 bases; unmatched bases: 7. Per germline, CDR1 SGDLS and CDR2 YYNGEE. The CDR3 DNA reads TGTGCCAGCAGCGTAGGGCTAAAGACAGGGGGCTCCTACGAGCAGTACTTC. Translation gives CASSVGLKTGGSYEQYF.

This clone occurred a few times. The chain recombines TRBV6-4 with TRBJ2-2; D is perhaps TRBD2 (5 bases). Per the germline V gene, CDR1 is MRHNA and CDR2 is SNTAGT. The V end was cut by 7 bases, the J end by 6 bases, with 15 bases between. The CDR3 totals 14 residues. In nucleotides, the CDR3 is TGTGCCAGCAAGGAGACTATAGGTCCCGGGGAGCTGTTTTTT. Encoded protein: CASKETIGPGELFF.

The chain links TRBV24-1 to TRBJ2-1, with D perhaps TRBD2 (7 bases). Germline V CDR1 and CDR2: KGHDR, SFDVKD. The CDR3 totals 14 residues. Trimming cost V 7 bases and J 0 bases, with 9 bases left between them. This chain's CDR3 is CATSGGPSYNEQFF. In nucleotides, the CDR3 is TGTGCCACCAGCGGGGGGCCCTCCTACAATGAGCAGTTCTTC.

V gene TRBV7-9 combines with J gene TRBJ2-6; 9 bases fit TRBD1. The V gene end was trimmed by 5 bases and the J gene end by 0 bases; junction bases not matched to a gene: 5. CDR3 length equals 17 residues. Germline V CDR1 and CDR2: SEHNR, FQNEAQ (reference sequence). The CDR3 region has the DNA TGTGCCAGCAGCCCCGGGACAGGGTCCTCTGGGGCCAACGTCCTGACTTTC. As protein: CASSPGTGSSGANVLTF.

The V call is TRBV5-1, the J call TRBJ1-5; D gene uncertain. The CDR3 sequence is 15 residues long. Looked up from germline, CDR1 is SGHRS and CDR2 is YFSETQ. V was clipped by 2 bases and J by 2 bases, with 11 bases between them. The CDR3 DNA sequence: TGCGCCAGCAGCTTAGCAGAGGGAGGCAATCAGCCCCAGCATTTT. Residues: CASSLAEGGNQPQHF. Based on the CDR3 plus reference TRBV5-1 and TRBJ1-5, the full variable domain is KAGVTQTPRYLIKTRGQQVTLSCSPISGHRSVSWYQQTPGQGLQFLFEYFSETQRNKGNFPGRFSGRQFSNSRSEMNVSTLELGDSALYLCASSLAEGGNQPQHFGDGTRLSIL.

J is TRBJ1-2 and V is TRBV5-8; TRBD1 matches at 8 bases. This CDR3 contains 16 residues. J gave up 4 bases and V 3 bases, and 11 bases lay outside the gene matches. Per the germline V gene, CDR1 is SGHTS and CDR2 is YDEGEE. The CDR3 nucleotides are TGTGCCAGCAGCTATACCGGGACAGGCAGGTTCTATGGCTACACCTTC. Its protein is CASSYTGTGRFYGYTF.

The CDR3 DNA reads as TGTGCCAGCAGCCCTGACAGGATTTCGCTGCTGCATGGCTACACCTTC. As protein: CASSPDRISLLHGYTF. This chain joins TRBV27 and TRBJ1-2; D is possibly TRBD1 (6 bases). The V end lost 6 bases, the J end lost 6 bases, and 23 bases lay between the germline ends. Germline assignment: CDR1 MNHEY and CDR2 SMNVEV (reference sequence). The CDR3 consists of 16 residues.

The CDR3 region is CAVGGKGGETQYF. The CDR3, as DNA: TGTGCCGTAGGCGGTAAGGGGGGGGAGACCCAGTACTTC. V usage is TRBV27 and J usage is TRBJ2-5; D may be TRBD2 (7 bases). V was pared by 11 bases and J by 5 bases, with 18 bases between. The CDR3 totals 13 residues. Germline-derived CDR1 and CDR2 are MNHEY and SMNVEV (reference sequence).

This chain links TRBV11-3 with TRBJ2-3, with no clear D. Germline values: CDR1 SGHNT, CDR2 YENEEA. The CDR3 covers 14 residues. Between the trimmed V and J ends, which lost 0 bases and 2 bases, there was a span of 6 bases. CDR3 sequence reads: CASSLETHTDTQYF. DNA for the CDR3: TGTGCCAGCAGCTTAGAAACACACACAGATACGCAGTATTTT.

The chain recombines TRBV9 with TRBJ2-5; 9 bases map to TRBD2. The V segment lost 3 bases and the J segment 5 bases; nucleotides outside the gene matches: 11. Germline loops: CDR1 SGDLS, CDR2 YYNGEE. CDR3 size: 16 residues. CDR3 region: CASSGRVGGGAETQYF. In DNA, the CDR3 is TGTGCCAGCAGCGGGAGGGTTGGCGGGGGGGCGGAGACCCAGTACTTC.

J is TRBJ2-5 and V is TRBV9; TRBD2 agrees at 7 bases. The CDR3 is 15 amino acids. The germline gives CDR1 SGDLS, CDR2 YYNGEE. V lost 3 bases and J lost 1; bases outside the gene matches: 6. The CDR3 spells CASSAGTIFQETQYF. The CDR3 DNA sequence: TGTGCCAGCAGCGCCGGGACTATATTCCAAGAGACCCAGTACTTC.

This chain links TRBV5-1 with TRBJ2-3; D might be TRBD1 (5 bases). CDR3 length: 18 residues. The ends were cut back, 1 base at V and 1 base at J, with 19 bases in the middle. In germline, CDR1 is SGHRS, CDR2 YFSETQ. CDR3 amino acids: CASSLSGAHRLGTDTQYF. The CDR3 nucleotides read TGCGCCAGCAGCTTGTCTGGGGCCCACCGCTTGGGCACAGATACGCAGTATTTT.

The chain uses TRBV10-3 and TRBJ2-7; D possibly corresponds to TRBD2 (6 bases). Germline assignment: CDR1 ENHRY and CDR2 SYGVKD. The CDR3 contains 11 residues. Trimming left V 6 bases short and J 6 bases short, with 9 bases between. The CDR3 loop reads CAIRGGFEQYF. The CDR3 bases are TGTGCCATCAGAGGAGGGTTCGAGCAGTACTTC.